This T cell receptor (beta chain) appears in the sequencing data of a study of blood T cell repertoires in COVID-19. The data were produced by immunoSEQ multiplex PCR, yet TCRdb's version contains in-frame clones alone and is incomplete. This sample carries approximately 190,000 clones, around 83% of them seen once, and the ten largest clones take about 6.5%. CDR1 and CDR2 from the germline V gene are ENHRY and SYGVKD. V lost 3 bases to trimming and J lost 4 bases, with 4 bases between them. The CDR3 loop spans 12 amino acids. V is TRBV10-3 and J is TRBJ1-5; D is undetermined. The clonotype was recovered from a woman in her 40s with acute or convalescent COVID-19. Material for sequencing was peripheral blood. DNA for the CDR3: TGTGCCATCAGTGATTCGAATCAGCCCCAGCATTTT. Protein product: CAISDSNQPQHF.